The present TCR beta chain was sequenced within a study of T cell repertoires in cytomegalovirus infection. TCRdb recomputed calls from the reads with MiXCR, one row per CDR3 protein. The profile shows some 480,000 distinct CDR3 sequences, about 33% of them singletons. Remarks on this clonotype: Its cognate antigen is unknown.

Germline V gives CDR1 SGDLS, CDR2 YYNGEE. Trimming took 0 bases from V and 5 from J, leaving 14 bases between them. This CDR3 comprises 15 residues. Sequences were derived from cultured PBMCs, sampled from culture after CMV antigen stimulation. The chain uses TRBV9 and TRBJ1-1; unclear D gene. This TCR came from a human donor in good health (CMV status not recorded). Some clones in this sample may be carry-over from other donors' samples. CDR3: CASSVAGQGWTEAFF. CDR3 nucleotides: TGTGCCAGCAGCGTAGCCGGCCAAGGGTGGACTGAAGCTTTCTTT.